These 25 T cell receptor beta chains came from one sample sequenced in a study of T cell repertoires in cytomegalovirus infection. TCRdb ran MiXCR on the reads and lists one entry per CDR3 protein. The sample contains roughly 100,000 distinct CDR3 sequences, 16% of which appear only once. Input material: PBMCs. These receptor sequences come from a human donor in good health (CMV status not recorded). Some clones in this sample may be carry-over from other donors' samples.

The chain links TRBV10-3 to TRBJ2-7, with 11 bases lining up with TRBD2. Germline CDR1 and CDR2: ENHRY and SYGVKD. V was pared by 1 base and J by 3 bases, with 5 bases of the junction left unmatched. CDR3 length equals 16 residues. CDR3 sequence reads: CAISELLAGAFYEQYF. The CDR3, as DNA: TGTGCCATCAGTGAGTTACTAGCGGGGGCCTTCTACGAGCAGTACTTC.

There are a few counts of this clonotype. V usage is TRBV5-8 and J usage is TRBJ2-2; D ambiguous. Looked up from germline, CDR1 is SGHTS and CDR2 is YDEGEE. Trimming shortened V by 0 bases and J by 0 bases, and 12 bases separated the two germline ends. This CDR3 comprises 17 residues. The CDR3 DNA is TGTGCCAGCAGCTTGGCCCTCGGGCCCGCGAACACCGGGGAGCTGTTTTTT. Protein: CASSLALGPANTGELFF.

This clonotype was found a few times. The chain joins TRBV6-2 or TRBV6-3 to TRBJ2-4; D tentatively fits TRBD1 or TRBD2 (5 bases each). In germline, CDR1 is MNHEY, CDR2 SVGEGT. This CDR3 spans 14 amino acids. Trimming removed 5 bases from V and 11 bases from J, with 19 bases in between. CDR3 DNA sequence: TGTGCCAGCAGTAACGGGGCTAAACATAATCTTCAGTACTTC. It specifies CASSNGAKHNLQYF.

This clonotype was detected only a few times. The rearrangement links TRBV19 to TRBJ1-1; no clear D. Trimming pared 3 bases from V and 0 bases from J, leaving 8 bases between. The CDR3 runs 14 residues. The germline CDR1 and CDR2 sequences are LNHDA and SQIVND (reference sequence). CDR3 bases: TGTGCCAGTAGTATGGGCGGTATGAACACTGAAGCTTTCTTT. This translates into CASSMGGMNTEAFF.

This clonotype was observed many times. V gene TRBV7-2 combines with J gene TRBJ2-3; D unclear. In germline, CDR1 is SGHTA, CDR2 FQGNSA. Trimming removed 5 bases at V and 3 bases at J, with 9 bases between. CDR3 size: 13 residues. The CDR3 DNA reads TGTGCCAGCAGCCGATACAAGACAGATACGCAGTATTTT. Translated, it gives CASSRYKTDTQYF.

Many counts were recorded for this clonotype. The rearrangement uses TRBV7-2 and TRBJ2-5; the D gene is possibly TRBD2 (5 bases). The ends were cut back, 5 bases at V and 7 bases at J, with 14 bases in the middle. Germline CDR1 reads SGHTA; CDR2 reads FQGNSA. CDR3 length: 13 residues. CDR3 nucleotides: TGTGCCAGCAGCCCGGTGGCCGAGGGGACCCAGTACTTC. Translated: CASSPVAEGTQYF.

This clonotype has more than one count but fewer than ten. The chain recombines TRBV10-3 with TRBJ1-6; D possibly corresponds to TRBD1 (5 bases). This CDR3 is 15 amino acids long. Germline CDR1 and CDR2: ENHRY and SYGVKD. Trimming took off 2 bases at V and 7 bases at J, with 12 bases between the two ends. CDR3 coding DNA: TGTGCCATCAGTGAGGGGGGGTTCGGGAATTCACCCCTCCACTTT. It translates to CAISEGGFGNSPLHF.

The chain carries TRBV6-2 or TRBV6-3 and TRBJ2-7; 7 nucleotides agree with TRBD2. The CDR3 contains 13 residues. V gave up 10 bases and J gave up 0 bases; unmatched junction bases: 6. Per germline, CDR1 MNHEY and CDR2 SVGEGT. The CDR3 sequence: CAISGGYSYEQYF. The CDR3 DNA reads as TGTGCCATCTCCGGGGGGTACTCCTACGAGCAGTACTTC.

There are many counts of this clonotype. The chain couples TRBV7-6 to TRBJ2-3; maybe TRBD2 (6 bases). CDR1 is SGHVS, CDR2 FNYEAQ, per germline. The V gene lost 5 bases and the J gene lost 10 bases, with 10 bases spanning the gap. This CDR3 has 11 residues. CDR3 protein: CASSLGGPQYF. Here the CDR3 DNA reads TGTGCCAGCAGCCTTGGAGGGCCGCAGTATTTT. The full variable domain, with the rest looked up from reference TRBV7-6 and TRBJ2-3, is GAGVSQSPRYKVTKRGQDVALRCDPISGHVSLYWYRQALGQGPEFLTYFNYEAQQDKSGLPNDRFSAERPEGSISTLTIQRTEQRDSAMYRCASSLGGPQYFGPGTRLTVL.

This clonotype was observed many times. This sequence joins TRBV11-1 and TRBJ2-1; tentatively, D is TRBD1 or TRBD2 (6 bases each). From germline, CDR1 is SGHAT and CDR2 FQDESV (reference sequence). CDR3 length equals 15 residues. The germline V and J ends were trimmed by 5 bases and 4 bases, with 15 bases remaining between them. The CDR3 spells CASSPGGGGYNEQFF. CDR3 DNA: TGTGCCAGCAGCCCAGGCGGAGGGGGATACAATGAGCAGTTCTTC.

The chain joins TRBV28 to TRBJ1-2; 9 bases are a match to TRBD1. This CDR3 is built from 15 residues. Trimming cost V 6 bases and J 8 bases; bases outside gene matches: 13. Germline CDR1 and CDR2: MDHEN and SYDVKM. The DNA for the CDR3 is TGTGCCAGCAGCACCCCGGGACAGGGTCCTCGAGGCTACACCTTC. Protein product: CASSTPGQGPRGYTF.

This clonotype was seen a handful of times. The J gene is TRBJ1-1, the V gene TRBV12-3 or TRBV12-4; maybe TRBD1 (5 bases). The CDR3 has 14 residues. Trimming pared 2 bases from V and 7 bases from J, leaving 14 bases between. The CDR3 sequence is CASSLTYVDSEAFF. CDR3 nucleotide sequence: TGTGCCAGCAGTTTAACCTATGTTGACAGTGAAGCTTTCTTT.

The V call is TRBV10-3, the J call TRBJ2-5; 7 bases map to TRBD2. The germline gives CDR1 ENHRY, CDR2 SYGVKD. This CDR3 is 16 amino acids long. Unmatched junction bases numbered 11, after V lost 4 bases and J lost 3 bases. CDR3: CAISAVDTRGEETQYF. CDR3 DNA: TGTGCCATCAGTGCAGTCGACACCCGGGGGGAAGAGACCCAGTACTTC.

V is TRBV20-1 and J is TRBJ2-1; 9 positions match TRBD2. From germline, CDR1 is DFQATT and CDR2 SNEGSKA (reference sequence). CDR3 length equals 13 residues. CDR3 region: CTRSRGGYNEQFF. The CDR3 nucleotides are TGCACCCGGTCGCGGGGGGGCTACAATGAGCAGTTCTTC.

The table lists this clonotype with many counts. The chain recombines TRBV7-2 with TRBJ2-7; 8 bases line up with TRBD2. CDR3 length: 15 amino acids. CDR1 and CDR2 from the germline V gene are SGHTA and FQGNSA. J lost 3 bases, V lost 1 base, and 5 bases had no gene match. The CDR3 here is CASSLDGGGNYEQYF. The DNA of the CDR3 is TGTGCCAGCAGCTTAGATGGCGGGGGGAACTACGAGCAGTACTTC.

This clonotype occurred many times. The genes are TRBV7-6 and TRBJ2-3; 9 bases map to TRBD2. V was clipped by 1 base and J by 6 bases; unmatched bases: 5. This CDR3 has 15 amino acids. Germline assignment: CDR1 SGHVS and CDR2 FNYEAQ. The CDR3 nucleotides read TGTGCCAGCAGCTTAGTTGGCGGGGGGGTTGATACGCAGTATTTT. Translated, it gives CASSLVGGGVDTQYF.

This clonotype was counted at least ten times. The chain is built from TRBV7-2 and TRBJ2-7; 10 bases fit TRBD1. The J segment lost 3 bases and the V segment lost 3 bases, leaving 8 bases of the junction unmatched. The CDR3 is 16 amino acids. In germline, CDR1 is SGHTA, CDR2 FQGNSA. The CDR3: CASSLGPRTGGYEQYF. In DNA, the CDR3 is TGTGCCAGCAGCTTGGGACCGAGGACAGGGGGCTACGAGCAGTACTTC.

This clonotype has ten or more counts. This chain links TRBV7-8 with TRBJ1-5; possibly TRBD1 for D (5 bases). Trimming took off 7 bases at V and 1 base at J, with 17 bases between the two ends. This CDR3 region has 16 residues. In germline, CDR1 is SGHVS, CDR2 FQNEAQ. DNA of the CDR3: TGTGCCAGCAACCCAGTTGGGGGAAGAAGCAATCAGCCCCAGCATTTT. Translating gives CASNPVGGRSNQPQHF.

This clonotype has a handful of counts. The chain joins TRBV15 to TRBJ2-5; 8 nucleotides match TRBD1. V trimming: 0 bases; J trimming: 7 bases; junction bases outside the gene matches: 13. The CDR3 totals 17 residues. CDR1 and CDR2 from the germline V gene are LNHNV and YYDKDF (reference sequence). The CDR3 region is CATSRETGGQVGGTQYF. CDR3 coding DNA: TGTGCCACCAGCAGAGAAACAGGGGGTCAGGTCGGGGGGACCCAGTACTTC.

There are many counts of this clonotype. The chain carries TRBV7-2 and TRBJ2-7; D is unresolved. Germline-derived CDR1 and CDR2 are SGHTA and FQGNSA. V lost 8 bases, J lost 4 bases, and 15 bases lay in between. CDR3 size: 13 residues. In nucleotides, the CDR3 is TGTGCCAGCTCGGACGGCTGGGGTTACGAGCAGTACTTC. This codes for CASSDGWGYEQYF.

This clonotype was counted many times. This rearrangement joins TRBV7-8 to TRBJ1-1; 8 nucleotides match TRBD1. Germline CDR1 SGHVS, CDR2 FQNEAQ. The ends lost 1 base at V and 4 bases at J; junction bases unmatched: 2. The CDR3 loop spans 14 amino acids. CDR3 loop: CASSLVDRGTEAFF. In DNA, the CDR3 is TGTGCCAGCAGCTTAGTCGACAGGGGCACTGAAGCTTTCTTT.

This clonotype was detected only a few times. The chain links TRBV20-1 to TRBJ2-6; unclear D gene. Trimming pared 5 bases from V and 0 bases from J, leaving 5 bases between. Germline CDR1 DFQATT, CDR2 SNEGSKA (reference sequence). CDR3 size: 13 residues. CDR3 in amino acids: CSARNSGANVLTF. CDR3 DNA: TGCAGTGCTCGTAACTCTGGGGCCAACGTCCTGACTTTC.

The sample holds many counts of this clonotype. The J gene is TRBJ1-6, the V gene TRBV7-2; 7 bases line up with TRBD1. There are 17 residues in the CDR3. Germline V gives CDR1 SGHTA, CDR2 FQGNSA. V dropped 5 bases and J dropped 7; count of bases not matched to a gene: 14. The CDR3 region is CASSDPRTGIRNSPLHF. The DNA for the CDR3 is TGTGCCAGCAGCGACCCGAGGACAGGAATACGGAATTCACCCCTCCACTTT.

This clonotype was picked up a small number of times. The V gene is TRBV11-2, the J gene TRBJ2-5; D ambiguous. V lost 5 bases and J lost 5, with 9 bases in between. Germline CDR1 and CDR2: SGHAT and FQNNGV. The CDR3 sequence is 12 residues long. In DNA, the CDR3 is TGTGCCAGCAGCCTCTTTAGGGAGACCCAGTACTTC. It is translated as CASSLFRETQYF.

This clonotype was counted a few times. This chain connects TRBV28 to TRBJ1-1; 8 bases align to TRBD1. Germline values: CDR1 MDHEN, CDR2 SYDVKM. The V and J ends lost 9 bases and 10 bases, in that order; junction bases with no gene match: 10. The CDR3 totals 12 residues. CDR3 amino acids: CASNGQGFTAFF. The CDR3 DNA is TGTGCCAGTAATGGACAGGGTTTTACAGCTTTCTTT.